A single T cell receptor (beta chain) is shown here with its context. Its specificity is not known. The sample is drawn from a study of chemoradiotherapy in HPV16-positive cancers. Whole-study results and caveats: Better recurrence-free survival went with HPV-responsive T-cell expansion in HPV16-positive patients. HPV-specific T cells were functionally defined from only two HPV16-positive patients.

Over chemoradiotherapy, repertoires were sampled more than once. Data came from immunoSEQ multiplex PCR; TCRdb stores just in-frame clones and leaves some out. The sample records fewer than 1,200 clones, 82% being singletons. This CDR3 is 14 amino acids long. Germline lookup yields CDR1 SGHRS and CDR2 YFSETQ. After removal of 4 bases from V and 5 bases from J, the junction contained 5 bases not matched to a gene. Sequenced here: tumor tissue, sampled from a patient who underwent chemoradiotherapy. This chain joins TRBV5-1 and TRBJ1-5, with 8 bases matching TRBD1. The clonotype originates from a human donor with HPV-associated anogenital cancer. The CDR3 coding sequence is TGCGCCAGCAGCCCCACAGGGGGTCATCAGCCCCAGCATTTT. Its translation is CASSPTGGHQPQHF.